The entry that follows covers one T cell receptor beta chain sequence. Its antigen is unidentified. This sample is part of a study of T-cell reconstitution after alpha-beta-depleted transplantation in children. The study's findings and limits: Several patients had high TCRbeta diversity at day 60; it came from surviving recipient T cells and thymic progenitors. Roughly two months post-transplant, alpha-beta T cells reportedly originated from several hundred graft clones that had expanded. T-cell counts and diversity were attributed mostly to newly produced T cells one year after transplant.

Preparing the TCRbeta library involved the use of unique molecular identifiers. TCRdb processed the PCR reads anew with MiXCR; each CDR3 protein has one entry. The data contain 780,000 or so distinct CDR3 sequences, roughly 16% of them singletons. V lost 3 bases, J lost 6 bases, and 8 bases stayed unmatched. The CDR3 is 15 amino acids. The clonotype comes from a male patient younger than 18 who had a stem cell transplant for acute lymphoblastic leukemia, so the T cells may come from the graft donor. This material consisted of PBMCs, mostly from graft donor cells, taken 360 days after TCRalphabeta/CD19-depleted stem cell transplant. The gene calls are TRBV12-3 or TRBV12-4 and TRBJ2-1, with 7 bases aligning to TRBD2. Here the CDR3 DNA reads TGTGCCAGCAGTTTCTTCTCTAGCGGTTTCAATGAGCAGTTCTTC. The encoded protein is CASSFFSSGFNEQFF.